This T cell receptor (beta chain) was identified during a study of regulatory T cells in long-lasting Graves disease. Regarding time point: newly diagnosed GD, antithyroid drugs for less than 3 months. From RNA extracted from PBMCs, the TCR library was made. For TCR beta, libraries came from iRepertoire HTBI primers and Arm-PCR of CDR3 regions. TCRdb called the multiplex PCR reads again in MiXCR, with one record for every CDR3 protein. The sample has about 220,000 distinct CDR3 sequences; about 19% are singletons. This clonotype was counted at least ten times. A further study also used this sample, focusing on T cells in Graves' hyperthyroidism and ophthalmopathy.

This TCR was sampled from a woman in her thirties with Graves disease. Source: peripheral blood mononuclear cells (PBMCs), taken at new diagnosis, from a patient treated with antithyroid drugs.

The CDR3 loop reads CAVQGNSYEQYF. Here the CDR3 DNA reads TGTGCCGTACAGGGAAACTCATACGAGCAGTACTTC. The gene calls are TRBV10-3 and TRBJ2-7; TRBD1 is a possible D gene (6 bases). CDR1 is ENHRY, CDR2 SYGVKD, per germline. The CDR3 has 12 amino acids. Trimming took 11 bases from V and 4 from J, leaving 15 bases between them.